This section outlines one TCR beta chain sequence together with its context. This CDR3 region has 15 residues. Germline V lookup: CDR1 MDHEN, CDR2 SYDVKM. V was clipped by 1 base and J by 3 bases; unmatched bases: 4. The sample comes from a study of blood T cell repertoires in COVID-19. The wider study: Samples representing acute and convalescent COVID-19 were sourced from the United States, Italy and Spain. In each case, the material was cDNA or gDNA derived from T cells, B-cell-depleted T cells, or PBMCs.

How the authors handled the data: Reference gene primer amplification gave nucleated cell count estimates. The data were produced by immunoSEQ multiplex PCR, yet TCRdb's version contains in-frame clones alone and is incomplete. The D gene and trimming were derived from the DNA, and the V and J assignments and clone size from that table. Of 9,000 to 9,500 clones in the sample, roughly 85% were seen once. The chain links TRBV28 to TRBJ2-7, with TRBD1 matching over 9 bases. This clonotype was obtained from a human donor in a cohort sampled during active COVID-19. The sequenced sample consisted of peripheral blood. The CDR3 loop is CASSLSGTGRYEQYF. The CDR3 nucleotides are TGTGCCAGCAGTTTATCGGGGACAGGGCGCTACGAGCAGTACTTC.